Shown below are 10 T cell receptor beta chains from a single sample sequenced in a study of molecular identifiers for immune sequencing clone quantification. TCRdb processed the PCR reads anew with MiXCR; each CDR3 protein has one entry. The top ten clones hold approximately 0.75% of a sample with approximately 630,000 distinct CDR3 sequences, around 25% of them seen once. Material: naive CD8+ T cells from blood, with Jurkat cell RNA spiked in. Subset meaning: FACS-sorted CD8+CD4-CCR7+CD45RA+ naive T cells. The receptors here all came from a human donor in good health. Some libraries in this study had Jurkat cell RNA spiked in.

This clonotype was counted a few times. V is TRBV12-3 or TRBV12-4 and J is TRBJ2-7; TRBD2 matches at 11 bases. The CDR3 length is 15 residues. V was pared by 4 bases and J by 5 bases, with 7 bases of the junction left unmatched. The CDR3 protein is CASSYYSGGADEQYF. The CDR3 bases are TGTGCCAGCAGTTACTATAGCGGGGGGGCCGACGAGCAGTACTTC.

About this clonotype itself: A single base separates this from a much larger clone, so it may be a read error. The gene calls are TRBV6-6 and TRBJ1-1; D remains unclear. Germline CDR1 and CDR2: MNHNY and SVGAGI (reference sequence). The CDR3 has 13 amino acids. CDR3 nucleotide sequence: TGTGCCAGCAGCTTCAATGGAAACACTGAAGCTCTCTTT. This encodes CASSFNGNTEALF.

The chain recombines TRBV7-6 with TRBJ1-2; D unresolved. Trimming removed 0 bases from V and 2 bases from J, with 13 bases in between. From germline, CDR1 is SGHVS and CDR2 FNYEAQ. CDR3 length equals 16 residues. Here the CDR3 reads CASSLAFEGANYGYTF. The CDR3 coding sequence is TGTGCCAGCAGCTTAGCGTTTGAGGGTGCGAACTATGGCTACACCTTC.

This clonotype was observed at least ten times. The chain joins TRBV6-2 or TRBV6-3 to TRBJ2-3, with D possibly TRBD1 on 5 matching bases. The CDR3 loop spans 12 amino acids. Germline-derived CDR1 and CDR2 are MNHEY and SVGEGT. V was trimmed by 7 bases and J by 6 bases, leaving 11 bases between them. CDR3 in amino acids: CASTQGLDTQYF. CDR3 nucleotides: TGTGCCAGCACCCAGGGCTTGGATACGCAGTATTTT.

J is TRBJ1-5 and V is TRBV6-5, with D possibly TRBD1 on 5 matching bases. Trimming shortened V by 6 bases and J by 0 bases, and 21 bases separated the two germline ends. There are 18 residues in the CDR3. CDR1 MNHEY and CDR2 SVGAGI come from the germline V gene. CDR3 protein: CASRKKGVTEYSNQPQHF. CDR3 in DNA: TGTGCCAGCAGGAAAAAAGGGGTGACAGAATATAGCAATCAGCCCCAGCATTTT.

The chain joins TRBV2 to TRBJ1-1; D not certain. The CDR3 extends over 14 amino acids. Germline V gene data show CDR1 as SNHLY and CDR2 as FYNNEI. V was pared by 8 bases and J by 0 bases, with 13 bases between. Written as DNA, the CDR3 is TGTGCCAGCTCGGACGGCCCAATGAACACTGAAGCTTTCTTT. Encoded protein: CASSDGPMNTEAFF.

The sample holds a few counts of this clonotype. This chain connects TRBV27 to TRBJ2-3, with 9 bases aligning to TRBD1. The CDR3 runs to 16 residues. V gave up 8 bases and J gave up 3 bases; unmatched junction bases: 12. CDR1 is MNHEY, CDR2 SMNVEV, per germline (reference sequence). For the CDR3, the DNA is TGTGCCAGCCAATCAATCTGGGACAGGGAAACAGATACGCAGTATTTT. Its translation is CASQSIWDRETDTQYF.

About this clonotype: Just one base apart from a much larger clone, this may be a read error. The CDR3 protein is CSVLTYEQYF. The CDR3 nucleotides are TGCAGCGTTCTCACCTACGAGCAGTACTTC. The rearrangement uses TRBV29-1 and TRBJ2-7, with D unclear. Trimming stripped 5 bases from V and 2 bases from J, with 4 bases between. CDR3 length: 10 residues. Per germline, CDR1 SQVTM and CDR2 ANQGSEA.

This clonotype was detected ten times or more. V and J are TRBV14 and TRBJ1-1; D is possibly TRBD1 (5 bases). The CDR3 is 14 amino acids. Germline CDR1 SGHDN, CDR2 FVKESK. The V end was cut by 6 bases, the J end by 3 bases, with 14 bases between. The CDR3 DNA reads as TGTGCCAGCAGTCAATCGCAAGGGGACACTGAAGCTTTCTTT. This translates into CASSQSQGDTEAFF.

The CDR3 DNA sequence: TGTGCCAGCAACGGGGGGAACGGGGAGCTGTTTTTT. Translation: CASNGGNGELFF. V usage is TRBV25-1 and J usage is TRBJ2-2; 7 nucleotides agree with TRBD2. The CDR3 spans 12 residues. After removal of 7 bases from V and 7 bases from J, the junction contained 3 bases not matched to a gene. Germline V gene lookup returns CDR1 MGHDK and CDR2 SYGVNS.